The 27 T cell receptor beta chains below were found in one sample sequenced in a study of CD8+ T cells in alopecia areata. Sequencing templates came from extracted RNA that was reverse transcribed into cDNA. Produced via immunoSEQ multiplex PCR; TCRdb's table is partial and in-frame only. The sample records about 260,000 clones, 50% to 75% being singletons. Documented treatment: oral pan-JAK inhibitor, 5-10 mg twice daily. The sample consisted of CD4+ T cells sorted from blood, taken at roughly week 52, from a patient treated with tofacitinib. These receptors were taken from a human donor with alopecia areata.

The V and J genes are TRBV5-4 and TRBJ1-2; D is unresolved. V lost 2 bases and J lost 1, with 6 bases in between. Germline lookup yields CDR1 SGHNT and CDR2 YYREEE (reference sequence). The CDR3 spans 13 residues. Written as DNA, the CDR3 is TGTGCCAGCAGCTTTAGGGATAACTATGGCTACACCTTC. Translation: CASSFRDNYGYTF. Supplemented by reference TRBV5-4 and TRBJ1-2, the full variable domain reads ETGVTQSPTHLIKTRGQQVTLRCSSQSGHNTVSWYQQALGQGPQFIFQYYREEENGRGNFPPRFSGLQFPNYSSELNVNALELDDSALYLCASSFRDNYGYTFGSGTRLTVV.

This clone was detected only a few times. The V call is TRBV5-1, the J call TRBJ1-6; 7 bases are shared with TRBD1. The V and J ends lost 1 base and 10 bases, in that order; junction bases with no gene match: 8. CDR1 is SGHRS and CDR2 is YFSETQ in the germline V gene. The CDR3 contains 15 residues. CDR3 sequence (DNA): TGCGCCAGCAGCTTGAGGGGAGGGGGCAACTCACCCCTCCACTTT. Translating gives CASSLRGGGNSPLHF.

The V and J genes are TRBV25-1 and TRBJ1-1; D is ambiguous. Trimming pared 3 bases from V and 1 base from J, leaving 12 bases between. Germline CDR1 MGHDK, CDR2 SYGVNS. The CDR3 consists of 15 residues. The CDR3 protein is CASSDVIGRNTEAFF. For the CDR3, the DNA is TGTGCCAGCAGTGACGTAATAGGGCGGAACACTGAAGCTTTCTTT.

Details on this clone: Within the sample, other DNA sequences also encode this same CDR3. The rearrangement uses TRBV30 and TRBJ2-7; TRBD2 aligns across 13 bases. Germline trimming cut 0 bases from V and 4 bases from J; bases unmatched to any gene: 0. The CDR3 extends over 14 amino acids. The germline V gene encodes CDR1 GTSNPN and CDR2 SVGIG (reference sequence). CDR3 residues: CAWSVLAGGYEQYF. For the CDR3, the DNA is TGTGCCTGGAGTGTACTAGCGGGGGGGTACGAGCAGTACTTC.

The rearrangement uses TRBV7-2 and TRBJ2-7, with D possibly matching TRBD1 (5 bases). The CDR3 is 15 amino acids. Germline CDR1 reads SGHTA; CDR2 reads FQGNSA. V lost 1 base to trimming and J lost 3 bases, with 13 bases between them. The CDR3 spells CASSLGYRSVYEQYF. The CDR3 DNA reads as TGTGCCAGCAGCTTAGGTTACAGGTCCGTCTACGAGCAGTACTTC. Combining the CDR3 with reference TRBV7-2 and TRBJ2-7 gives the whole variable domain GAGVSQSPSNKVTEKGKDVELRCDPISGHTALYWYRQSLGQGLEFLIYFQGNSAPDKSGLPSDRFSAERTGGSVSTLTIQRTQQEDSAVYLCASSLGYRSVYEQYFGPGTRLTVT.

This clone was detected a few times. The chain employs TRBV25-1 and TRBJ1-1, with no clear D. Trimming took 3 bases from V and 4 from J, leaving 12 bases between them. Germline CDR1 MGHDK, CDR2 SYGVNS. The CDR3 runs 14 residues. Here the CDR3 reads CASSDSRWPTEAFF. CDR3 nucleotide sequence: TGTGCCAGCAGTGACAGCAGGTGGCCCACTGAAGCTTTCTTT.

In its sample, this clone was seen once. This chain joins TRBV27 and TRBJ2-1; 10 nucleotides agree with TRBD2. V lost 3 bases, J lost 8 bases, and 4 bases stayed unmatched. Germline V gives CDR1 MNHEY, CDR2 SMNVEV (reference sequence). This CDR3 is 14 amino acids long. The CDR3 spells CASSFSSGGYEQFF. The CDR3 DNA follows: TGTGCCAGCAGTTTTTCTAGCGGGGGTTATGAGCAGTTCTTC.

The rearrangement uses TRBV4-2 and TRBJ2-7; 11 bases align to TRBD1. From germline, CDR1 is LGHNA and CDR2 YNFKEQ. Losses at the gene ends were 0 bases for V and 3 bases for J; bases not matched to a gene: 4. This CDR3 is built from 16 residues. The CDR3 loop reads CASSQDRDRGIYEQYF. In nucleotides, the CDR3 is TGTGCCAGCAGCCAAGATAGGGACAGGGGGATCTACGAGCAGTACTTC.

This clone turned up a few times. This rearrangement joins TRBV4-2 to TRBJ2-3, with 13 nucleotides matching TRBD2. V lost 4 bases to trimming and J lost 3 bases; unmatched junction nucleotides: 4. Germline V gene sequence: CDR1 LGHNA, CDR2 YNFKEQ. This CDR3 contains 16 residues. Written as DNA, the CDR3 is TGTGCCAGCAGCCCCCGGACTAGCGGGGGTACAGATACGCAGTATTTT. Its translation: CASSPRTSGGTDTQYF.

The chain is built from TRBV2 and TRBJ1-5; D is uncertain. V lost 5 bases and J 9 bases, leaving 11 bases between the germline ends. The CDR3 is made up of 12 amino acids. Germline V gene sequence: CDR1 SNHLY, CDR2 FYNNEI. The CDR3 region is CASSSEIWPQHF. The CDR3 region has the DNA TGTGCCAGCAGTTCCGAAATCTGGCCCCAGCATTTT.

This clone was observed a handful of times. V and J are TRBV5-6 and TRBJ1-5; TRBD1 matches at 11 bases. The CDR3 runs to 17 residues. The V gene end was trimmed by 1 base and the J gene end by 5 bases; junction bases not matched to a gene: 8. Looked up from germline, CDR1 is SGHDT and CDR2 is YYEEEE. For the CDR3, the DNA is TGTGCCAGCAGCTTGACGGACAGGGGGCTTGTGGATCAGCCCCAGCATTTT. Its translation is CASSLTDRGLVDQPQHF.

The chain combines TRBV30 with TRBJ2-1; the D is unclear. In germline, CDR1 is GTSNPN, CDR2 SVGIG (reference sequence). V lost 3 bases and J 10 bases, leaving 13 bases between the germline ends. The CDR3 covers 12 residues. This CDR3 is CAWRAVSGEQFF. CDR3 bases: TGTGCCTGGAGGGCCGTGTCCGGGGAGCAGTTCTTC. Complete variable domain (other parts from reference TRBV30 and TRBJ2-1): SQTIHQWPATLVQPVGSPLSLECTVEGTSNPNLYWYRQAAGRGLQLLFYSVGIGQISSEVPQNLSASRPQDRQFILSSKKLLLSDSGFYLCAWRAVSGEQFFGPGTRLTVL.

The sample holds a few counts of this clone. V is TRBV25-1 and J is TRBJ1-2; D unresolved. Germline CDR1 is MGHDK and CDR2 is SYGVNS. This CDR3 is 12 amino acids long. V lost 4 bases and J 1 base, leaving 4 bases between the germline ends. The chain's CDR3 is CASSGDNYGYTF. CDR3 sequence (DNA): TGTGCCAGCAGTGGGGATAACTATGGCTACACCTTC.

This clone has more than one count but fewer than ten. The genes are TRBV7-9 and TRBJ2-5; D perhaps matches TRBD2 (5 bases). Trimming removed 7 bases at V and 5 bases at J, with 11 bases between. CDR3 length: 12 residues. Germline V gene data show CDR1 as SEHNR and CDR2 as FQNEAQ (reference sequence). The CDR3 bases are TGTGCCAGCACCGAAACGGGGGAGACCCAGTACTTC. It specifies CASTETGETQYF.

The chain is built from TRBV30 and TRBJ2-7, with 7 bases aligning to TRBD2. From germline, CDR1 is GTSNPN and CDR2 SVGIG (reference sequence). After removal of 3 bases from V and 5 bases from J, the junction contained 7 bases not matched to a gene. This CDR3 contains 13 residues. The CDR3 nucleotides are TGTGCCTGGAGCACGGGAGCGGGGAACGAGCAGTACTTC. Encoded protein: CAWSTGAGNEQYF.

The rearrangement links TRBV4-3 to TRBJ2-3; D gene unclear. CDR1 is LGHNA, CDR2 YSLEER, per germline. The CDR3 sequence is 14 residues long. With 5 bases removed from V and 1 base from J, the gap between germline ends came to 10 bases. The CDR3 sequence is CASSGSTGTDTQYF. The CDR3 DNA is TGCGCCAGCAGCGGGTCGACTGGCACAGATACGCAGTATTTT.

The CDR3 protein is CASSPRVGANNSPLHF. The CDR3 DNA follows: TGTGCCAGCTCACCACGAGTCGGTGCAAATAATTCACCCCTCCACTTT. This chain joins TRBV18 and TRBJ1-6; D not certain. This CDR3 has 16 residues. V was cut by 1 base and J by 5 bases, with 12 bases left in between. Germline V gene sequence: CDR1 KGHSH, CDR2 LQKENI.

This chain links TRBV4-2 with TRBJ1-4; no clear D. Trimming shortened V by 1 base and J by 3 bases, and 6 bases separated the two germline ends. CDR1 and CDR2 (germline): LGHNA, YNFKEQ. The CDR3 has 14 residues. CDR3 protein: CASSQVGANEKLFF. CDR3 DNA: TGTGCCAGCAGCCAAGTCGGAGCTAATGAAAAACTGTTTTTT.

V gene TRBV29-1 combines with J gene TRBJ1-1, with TRBD1 identical over 10 bases. V dropped 3 bases and J dropped 10; count of bases not matched to a gene: 2. Germline CDR1 SQVTM, CDR2 ANQGSEA. This CDR3 has 11 residues. For the CDR3, the DNA is TGCAGCGTTGACTGGACAGGGGGAGCTTTCTTT. It encodes CSVDWTGGAFF. Full variable domain (remainder filled in from reference TRBV29-1 and TRBJ1-1): SAVISQKPSRDICQRGTSLTIQCQVDSQVTMMFWYRQQPGQSLTLIATANQGSEATYESGFVIDKFPISRPNLTFSTLTVSNMSPEDSSIYLCSVDWTGGAFFGQGTRLTVV.

The V and J genes are TRBV7-8 and TRBJ1-5; 7 positions agree with TRBD1. CDR3 length: 13 residues. V lost 5 bases and J lost 4; bases outside the gene matches: 2. The germline V gene encodes CDR1 SGHVS and CDR2 FQNEAQ. The chain's CDR3 is CASSVQGNQPQHF. In DNA, the CDR3 is TGTGCCAGCAGCGTACAGGGGAATCAGCCCCAGCATTTT.

The J gene is TRBJ2-5, the V gene TRBV29-1; TRBD2 matches at 15 bases. CDR1 is SQVTM and CDR2 is ANQGSEA in the germline V gene. This CDR3 comprises 16 residues. The J segment lost 1 base and the V segment lost 6 bases, leaving 6 bases of the junction unmatched. The CDR3 is CSVSGTSGGSQETQYF. CDR3 sequence (DNA): TGCAGCGTGAGCGGGACTAGCGGGGGGTCCCAAGAGACCCAGTACTTC.

The rearrangement joins TRBV30 to TRBJ2-2; no clear D gene. The V gene's germline CDR1 is GTSNPN and CDR2 SVGIG (reference sequence). The CDR3 has 12 amino acids. The CDR3 spells CTGRRNTGELFF. Written as DNA, the CDR3 is TGTACCGGACGCCGGAACACCGGGGAGCTGTTTTTT.

The V and J genes are TRBV7-2 and TRBJ1-2; a possible D gene is TRBD1 (5 bases). This CDR3 region has 15 residues. V lost 4 bases, J lost 0 bases, and 12 bases lay in between. Germline-derived CDR1 and CDR2 are SGHTA and FQGNSA. The CDR3 sequence: CASSSYRITNYGYTF. CDR3 nucleotides: TGTGCCAGCAGCTCATACAGGATTACTAACTATGGCTACACCTTC. The whole variable domain, remainder taken from reference TRBV7-2 and TRBJ1-2, is GAGVSQSPSNKVTEKGKDVELRCDPISGHTALYWYRQSLGQGLEFLIYFQGNSAPDKSGLPSDRFSAERTGGSVSTLTIQRTQQEDSAVYLCASSSYRITNYGYTFGSGTRLTVV.

In DNA, the CDR3 is TGTGCCAGTAGTTCCGACTCTGGGGCCAACGTCCTGACTTTC. Amino acid sequence: CASSSDSGANVLTF. The chain has TRBV19 and TRBJ2-6; D gene unclear. The ends were cut back, 5 bases at V and 0 bases at J, with 5 bases in the middle. CDR1 is LNHDA, CDR2 SQIVND, per germline (reference sequence). This CDR3 region has 14 residues.

This clone was observed once. The V and J genes are TRBV5-1 and TRBJ1-6; 7 bases fit TRBD1. V dropped 4 bases and J dropped 3; count of bases not matched to a gene: 1. From germline, CDR1 is SGHRS and CDR2 YFSETQ. This CDR3 is 14 amino acids long. The CDR3 DNA reads TGCGCCAGCAGCCGGGACAGCTATAATTCACCCCTCCACTTT. Translating it yields CASSRDSYNSPLHF.

The chain has TRBV4-2 and TRBJ1-1, with a possible D match to TRBD1 (6 bases). CDR3 length: 15 amino acids. CDR1 LGHNA and CDR2 YNFKEQ come from the germline V gene. V was shortened by 4 bases and J by 3 bases, with 15 bases between the two germline ends. CDR3: CASSLDRGTDTEAFF. DNA for the CDR3: TGTGCCAGCAGCCTGGACAGAGGGACGGACACTGAAGCTTTCTTT.

This clone was observed a few times. The chain combines TRBV30 with TRBJ2-3; no firm D call. CDR1 and CDR2 from the germline V gene are GTSNPN and SVGIG (reference sequence). The CDR3 loop spans 11 amino acids. Between the trimmed V and J ends, which lost 5 bases and 6 bases, there was a span of 9 bases. CDR3 DNA: TGTGCCTGGGTTCAAGGCGATACGCAGTATTTT. This translates into CAWVQGDTQYF.